The 26 T cell receptor beta chains listed next were all sequenced from one sample in a study of early T cells in non-severe SARS-CoV-2 infection (dated by TCRdb to about 2021). Receptor libraries were prepared by 5' RACE. Sequencing was performed on a NextSeq 500. TCRdb handled the public reads itself, with Q25 trimming in fastp and clone calling in MiXCR, and kept productive beta chains. CDR3 protein sequences are deduplicated, and each keeps its most common genes and DNA. The table for this sample lists around 100,000 distinct CDR3 sequences; over 15% of them were counted only once. Clones ranked in the top ten supply around 1.3% of the sample. Input material: whole blood. These receptors were taken from an adult who was a healthcare worker with PCR-confirmed SARS-CoV-2 infection or an uninfected control (not recorded which).

This chain joins TRBV11-2 and TRBJ1-6; the match to TRBD1 covers 7 bases. Per germline, CDR1 SGHAT and CDR2 FQNNGV. With 5 bases clipped from V and 6 bases from J, the junction kept 4 bases outside the gene matches. The CDR3 length is 14 residues. The CDR3 coding sequence is TGTGCCAGCAGCCGCCAGGGGGGTAATTCACCCCTCCACTTT. Protein sequence: CASSRQGGNSPLHF.

The V gene is TRBV29-1, the J gene TRBJ1-2, with D unclear. The V end lost 3 bases, the J end lost 8 bases, and 16 bases lay between the germline ends. The CDR3 has 13 residues. Germline V gene data show CDR1 as SQVTM and CDR2 as ANQGSEA. The CDR3 region is CSVEIPIGNGYTF. The CDR3 DNA reads TGCAGCGTTGAGATCCCCATCGGGAACGGCTACACCTTC.

The chain has TRBV7-9 and TRBJ1-1; D gene uncertain. The CDR3 is 13 residues long. In germline, CDR1 is SEHNR, CDR2 FQNEAQ (reference sequence). Between the trimmed V and J ends, which lost 4 bases and 7 bases, there was a span of 13 bases. CDR3: CASSSRMTDEAFF. As DNA, the CDR3 is TGTGCCAGCAGCTCAAGAATGACCGATGAAGCTTTCTTT.

The chain is built from TRBV18 and TRBJ2-7, with D possibly being TRBD1 or TRBD2 (5 bases each). The CDR3 spans 16 residues. V was trimmed by 3 bases and J by 0 bases, leaving 15 bases between them. Germline V gene lookup returns CDR1 KGHSH and CDR2 LQKENI. The CDR3: CASSPFWGSSSYEQYF. CDR3 coding DNA: TGTGCCAGCTCACCGTTTTGGGGGTCCAGCTCCTACGAGCAGTACTTC.

This clonotype was counted only a few times. This chain links TRBV20-1 with TRBJ2-7; TRBD2 aligns across 13 bases. The CDR3 loop spans 16 amino acids. CDR1 and CDR2 (germline): DFQATT, SNEGSKA (reference sequence). V shed 4 bases and J 1 base; nucleotides not matched to a gene: 7. The CDR3 coding sequence is TGCAGTGCTAAGGGACTAGCGGGGCCTGAATCCTACGAGCAGTACTTC. Translating it yields CSAKGLAGPESYEQYF.

Comment on this clonotype: At one of its ends the junction is not consistent with the germline gene, which may arise from a read error. This chain joins TRBV5-1 and TRBJ2-3, with unresolved D. Germline values: CDR1 SGHRS, CDR2 YFSETQ. This CDR3 is 16 amino acids long. CDR3 amino acids: CAGSLAPATLPDTQYF. As DNA, the CDR3 is TGCGCCGGCAGCTTGGCCCCAGCGACCCTCCCGGATACGCAGTATTTT.

This clonotype has only a few counts. CDR3 nucleotide sequence: TGTGCCACCTCCCGGCAGTACGAGCAGTACTTC. Translating gives CATSRQYEQYF. The chain uses TRBV28 and TRBJ2-7; no clear D gene. V lost 10 bases and J 4 bases, leaving 11 bases between the germline ends. This CDR3 is 11 amino acids long. Germline values: CDR1 MDHEN, CDR2 SYDVKM.

This clonotype showed up just a few times. The chain has TRBV24-1 and TRBJ1-1; D may be TRBD1 (6 bases). Trimming shortened V by 3 bases and J by 5 bases, and 9 bases separated the two germline ends. The CDR3 has 13 residues. From germline, CDR1 is KGHDR and CDR2 SFDVKD. For the CDR3, the DNA is TGTGCCACCAGTGATCATAGGGGGACTGAAGCTTTCTTT. This gives the protein CATSDHRGTEAFF.

This clonotype was seen at least ten times. The V call is TRBV7-9, the J call TRBJ2-1; 7 positions match TRBD1. J was trimmed by 3 bases and V by 3 bases; bases with no gene match: 8. This CDR3 contains 16 residues. Looked up from germline, CDR1 is SEHNR and CDR2 is FQNEAQ (reference sequence). The CDR3 region has the DNA TGTGCCAGCAGCTTGCAGACAGGGCTTTTCTACAATGAGCAGTTCTTC. As protein: CASSLQTGLFYNEQFF.

Details on this clonotype: The CDR3 end shows no conserved phenylalanine or tryptophan, and so a read error is likely. This chain links TRBV5-6 with TRBJ2-4; maybe TRBD1 (6 bases). Trimming took off 0 bases at V and 9 bases at J, with 13 bases between the two ends. The germline V gene has CDR1 SGHDT and CDR2 YYEEEE. The CDR3 contains 14 residues. As DNA, the CDR3 is TGTGCCAGCAGCTTGGGGGAACAGGGAAGCATTCAGTACTAC. Translated: CASSLGEQGSIQYY.

The rearrangement uses TRBV29-1 and TRBJ1-2; D ambiguous. V was clipped by 4 bases and J by 5 bases, with 11 bases between them. The germline V gene has CDR1 SQVTM and CDR2 ANQGSEA. The CDR3 contains 12 residues. CDR3 sequence reads: CSVVRGEYGYTF. In nucleotides, the CDR3 is TGCAGCGTTGTTCGGGGAGAGTATGGCTACACCTTC.

The chain couples TRBV20-1 to TRBJ1-2; 8 bases agree with TRBD1. CDR3 length: 14 residues. The V gene end was trimmed by 3 bases and the J gene end by 8 bases; junction bases not matched to a gene: 11. In germline, CDR1 is DFQATT, CDR2 SNEGSKA (reference sequence). The DNA of the CDR3 is TGCAGTGCTAGGGACAGGGCACCTATCAGGGGCTACACCTTC. Residues: CSARDRAPIRGYTF.

The J gene is TRBJ1-4, the V gene TRBV19; D unclear. The CDR3 length is 12 residues. The V end lost 8 bases, the J end lost 4 bases, and 8 bases lay between the germline ends. Germline assignment: CDR1 LNHDA and CDR2 SQIVND (reference sequence). The CDR3 here is CASSTFNEKLFF. For the CDR3, the DNA is TGTGCCAGTTCTACATTTAATGAAAAACTGTTTTTT.

The gene calls are TRBV9 and TRBJ1-1; no clear D. V was pared by 0 bases and J by 1 base, with 4 bases between. Germline CDR1 SGDLS, CDR2 YYNGEE. The CDR3 spans 13 residues. CDR3 DNA: TGTGCCAGCAGCGTAGGGTCGAACACTGAAGCTTTCTTT. The encoded protein is CASSVGSNTEAFF. The entire variable domain, with the rest obtained from reference TRBV9 and TRBJ1-1, is as follows: DSGVTQTPKHLITATGQRVTLRCSPRSGDLSVYWYQQSLDQGLQFLIQYYNGEERAKGNILERFSAQQFPDLHSELNLSSLELGDSALYFCASSVGSNTEAFFGQGTRLTVV.

This clonotype came up many times. The rearrangement uses TRBV20-1 and TRBJ1-1, with a possible D match to TRBD1 (5 bases). Germline-derived CDR1 and CDR2 are DFQATT and SNEGSKA (reference sequence). The CDR3 has 12 residues. Trimming took 7 bases from V and 0 from J, leaving 9 bases between them. The CDR3 reads CSVLGVNTEAFF. CDR3 coding DNA: TGCAGTGTGCTGGGGGTGAACACTGAAGCTTTCTTT.

This sequence joins TRBV6-1 and TRBJ2-7; no clear D gene. The germline V and J ends were trimmed by 1 base and 2 bases, with 18 bases remaining between them. The CDR3 runs to 17 residues. CDR1 and CDR2 from the germline V gene are MNHNS and SASEGT. CDR3 sequence reads: CASSEGSYSQDPYEQYF. The CDR3 nucleotides are TGTGCCAGCAGTGAAGGATCCTACAGTCAGGATCCCTACGAGCAGTACTTC.

This chain joins TRBV6-2 or TRBV6-3 and TRBJ2-7; D is perhaps TRBD1 (6 bases). Germline CDR1 reads MNHEY; CDR2 reads SVGEGT. CDR3 length: 13 amino acids. Trimming cost V 6 bases and J 5 bases, with 14 bases left between them. DNA for the CDR3: TGTGCCAGCAGAATGGCAGGGGATAACGAGCAGTACTTC. This translates into CASRMAGDNEQYF.

The chain recombines TRBV25-1 with TRBJ2-7; D unresolved. This CDR3 spans 11 amino acids. Germline lookup yields CDR1 MGHDK and CDR2 SYGVNS. Trimming left V 5 bases short and J 7 bases short, with 9 bases between. DNA for the CDR3: TGTGCCAGCAGTAAACTCGGGGAGCAGTACTTC. Its translation: CASSKLGEQYF.

V and J are TRBV28 and TRBJ1-5; D may be TRBD1 (5 bases). This CDR3 has 14 amino acids. Germline values: CDR1 MDHEN, CDR2 SYDVKM. V lost 3 bases and J 6 bases, leaving 12 bases between the germline ends. The CDR3 protein is CASSFGRGVQPQHF. DNA of the CDR3: TGTGCCAGCAGTTTTGGGAGGGGAGTTCAGCCCCAGCATTTT.

This clonotype was seen more than once but under ten times. The rearrangement links TRBV7-9 to TRBJ2-5; a possible D gene is TRBD1 (5 bases). CDR1 and CDR2 (germline): SEHNR, FQNEAQ (reference sequence). The V end was cut by 6 bases, the J end by 0 bases, with 14 bases between. This CDR3 region has 15 residues. CDR3 nucleotides: TGTGCCAGCAGTCACGCGCCGGACAACCAAGAGACCCAGTACTTC. Translated: CASSHAPDNQETQYF. The variable domain in full, completed from reference TRBV7-9 and TRBJ2-5, reads DTGVSQNPRHKITKRGQNVTFRCDPISEHNRLYWYRQTLGQGPEFLTYFQNEAQLEKSRLLSDRFSAERPKGSFSTLEIQRTEQGDSAMYLCASSHAPDNQETQYFGPGTRLLVL.

This clonotype occurred many times. The V and J genes are TRBV9 and TRBJ2-7; D gene ambiguous. The CDR3 is 15 amino acids. Germline CDR1 reads SGDLS; CDR2 reads YYNGEE. V lost 1 base and J 3 bases, leaving 14 bases between the germline ends. The CDR3 sequence: CASSVSPSPNYEQYF. CDR3 sequence (DNA): TGTGCCAGCAGCGTAAGCCCCAGCCCTAACTACGAGCAGTACTTC.

In regard to this clonotype: This sequence may be a read error, since a much larger clone differs from it by one base. This sequence joins TRBV20-1 and TRBJ1-1, with D hard to call. The V gene's germline CDR1 is DFQATT and CDR2 SNEGSKA (reference sequence). Trimming took off 0 bases at V and 2 bases at J, with 10 bases between the two ends. There are 14 residues in the CDR3. This chain's CDR3 is CSARDRRINTEAFF. In DNA form, the CDR3 reads TGCAGTGCTAGAGATCGTCGGATAAACACTGAAGCTTTCTTT.

The sample holds many counts of this clonotype. V usage is TRBV2 and J usage is TRBJ1-4, with 9 bases matching TRBD1. Germline V lookup: CDR1 SNHLY, CDR2 FYNNEI. Losses at the gene ends were 6 bases for V and 2 bases for J; bases not matched to a gene: 4. This CDR3 has 15 residues. CDR3 loop: CASSGTGRTNEKLFF. The CDR3 DNA follows: TGTGCCAGCAGCGGGACAGGGAGGACTAATGAAAAACTGTTTTTT.

A few counts support this clonotype. The chain recombines TRBV27 with TRBJ1-6; 9 nucleotides line up with TRBD1. The length of the CDR3 is 16 residues. From germline, CDR1 is MNHEY and CDR2 SMNVEV (reference sequence). V trimming: 5 bases; J trimming: 8 bases; junction bases outside the gene matches: 10. The CDR3 DNA reads as TGTGCCAGCAGTGCGCTTAACAGGGGGCTTGATTCACCCCTCCACTTT. Amino acid sequence: CASSALNRGLDSPLHF.

The chain is built from TRBV24-1 and TRBJ1-2, with 7 bases fitting TRBD1. This CDR3 has 14 amino acids. Germline trimming cut 4 bases from V and 7 bases from J; bases unmatched to any gene: 8. Germline loops: CDR1 KGHDR, CDR2 SFDVKD. The CDR3 sequence is CATSDSGQFSGYTF. The DNA for the CDR3 is TGTGCCACCAGTGACTCGGGACAGTTCTCTGGCTACACCTTC.

This clonotype was observed a few times. Here the CDR3 reads CASSKTSGRLYEQFF. Written as DNA, the CDR3 is TGTGCCAGTAGTAAGACTAGCGGGAGGTTGTATGAGCAGTTCTTC. The chain combines TRBV19 with TRBJ2-1; 13 positions agree with TRBD2. Germline lookup yields CDR1 LNHDA and CDR2 SQIVND (reference sequence). CDR3 length: 15 residues. V shed 4 bases, J shed 8 bases, and the junction held 5 bases outside the gene matches.